One and the same sample provided the 20 T cell receptor beta chains below, sequenced in a study of T cell changes during pregnancy in multiple sclerosis. Generated by immunoSEQ multiplex PCR, the TCRdb table keeps only in-frame clones and is missing some. In the table there are approximately 120,000 clones, 95% to 98% of which are singletons. The sequences come from peripheral blood, collected after pregnancy. The receptors here all came from a female donor with multiple sclerosis, enrolled in a pregnancy study.

The rearrangement joins TRBV18 to TRBJ1-1; D not resolved. The CDR3 extends over 13 amino acids. V lost 2 bases and J lost 6, with 10 bases in between. In germline, CDR1 is KGHSH, CDR2 LQKENI. This CDR3 is CASSPSHSPEAFF. DNA for the CDR3: TGTGCCAGCTCACCAAGCCACAGCCCTGAAGCTTTCTTT.

The CDR3 DNA follows: TGTGCCAGCGGACAGGGCCCCTACAATGAGCAGTTCTTC. Translation: CASGQGPYNEQFF. The chain has TRBV5-5 and TRBJ2-1, with 8 bases matching TRBD1. Germline loops: CDR1 SGHKS, CDR2 YYEKEE (reference sequence). Trimming took 7 bases from V and 2 from J; bases not matched to a gene: 2. This CDR3 is 13 amino acids long.

This clone was observed at least ten times. The V gene is TRBV28, the J gene TRBJ1-1, with a tentative D call TRBD1 (6 bases). V was cut by 8 bases and J by 1 base, with 14 bases left in between. The CDR3 has 14 residues. The germline V gene encodes CDR1 MDHEN and CDR2 SYDVKM. The CDR3 sequence: CASGPHRENTEAFF. The CDR3 nucleotides are TGTGCCAGCGGCCCCCACAGGGAGAACACTGAAGCTTTCTTT.

The genes are TRBV2 and TRBJ1-6; D is uncertain. Trimming left V 8 bases short and J 0 bases short, with 8 bases between. Germline CDR1 reads SNHLY; CDR2 reads FYNNEI. The length of the CDR3 is 14 residues. The CDR3 reads CASGLSSYNSPLHF. For the CDR3, the DNA is TGTGCCAGCGGGCTGAGCTCCTATAATTCACCCCTCCACTTT.

The V gene is TRBV7-2, the J gene TRBJ1-2, with 9 nucleotides matching TRBD1. The CDR3 consists of 13 residues. V shed 5 bases and J 6 bases; nucleotides not matched to a gene: 4. From germline, CDR1 is SGHTA and CDR2 FQGNSA. CDR3 in DNA: TGTGCCAGCAGCCGGGACAGGGCTAATGGCTACACCTTC. Amino acid sequence: CASSRDRANGYTF.

V and J are TRBV4-2 and TRBJ2-7; 7 bases fit TRBD1. CDR3 size: 15 residues. The junction had 13 bases not matched to a gene; V was cut back by 4 bases and J by 7 bases. Germline assignment: CDR1 LGHNA and CDR2 YNFKEQ. CDR3 in amino acids: CASSPVGTGAREQYF. The CDR3 DNA is TGTGCCAGCAGCCCGGTAGGAACAGGGGCTCGAGAGCAGTACTTC.

This clone showed up just once. The V gene is TRBV6-5, the J gene TRBJ1-2; D gene ambiguous. This CDR3 contains 12 residues. CDR1 is MNHEY, CDR2 SVGAGI, per germline. Trimming left V 7 bases short and J 8 bases short, with 14 bases between. The CDR3 loop is CASKLSDGGYTF. The CDR3 DNA sequence: TGTGCCAGCAAATTATCAGACGGGGGCTACACCTTC.

This chain uses TRBV2 with TRBJ2-2; no reliable D call. This CDR3 contains 14 residues. Germline CDR1 is SNHLY and CDR2 is FYNNEI. V was clipped by 6 bases and J by 0 bases, with 8 bases between them. CDR3 loop: CASRTRTNTGELFF. CDR3 nucleotide sequence: TGTGCCAGCAGGACACGTACGAACACCGGGGAGCTGTTTTTT.

The rearrangement joins TRBV19 to TRBJ2-3, with 7 nucleotides matching TRBD2. The CDR3 covers 15 residues. The trim removed 5 bases at V and 0 bases at J, leaving 5 bases unmatched. Germline V gene data show CDR1 as LNHDA and CDR2 as SQIVND (reference sequence). DNA of the CDR3: TGTGCCAGTAGTCCAACTAGCGACAGCACAGATACGCAGTATTTT. This gives the protein CASSPTSDSTDTQYF.

The V call is TRBV7-9, the J call TRBJ1-5; 8 positions match TRBD1. Germline CDR1 is SEHNR and CDR2 is FQNEAQ (reference sequence). The V gene end was trimmed by 5 bases and the J gene end by 1 base; junction bases not matched to a gene: 4. This CDR3 comprises 15 residues. The CDR3 spells CASSQQGVSNQPQHF. The CDR3 DNA follows: TGTGCCAGCAGCCAACAGGGGGTGAGCAATCAGCCCCAGCATTTT.

The gene calls are TRBV18 and TRBJ1-1; the D is unclear. V lost 6 bases, J lost 3 bases, and 11 bases lay in between. Per the germline V gene, CDR1 is KGHSH and CDR2 is LQKENI. The CDR3 loop spans 13 amino acids. The CDR3 bases are TGTGCCAGCTCTAAGACTTCGGACACTGAAGCTTTCTTT. Protein product: CASSKTSDTEAFF.

This chain uses TRBV7-9 with TRBJ1-1; D remains ambiguous. The germline V gene has CDR1 SEHNR and CDR2 FQNEAQ (reference sequence). V was clipped by 3 bases and J by 5 bases, with 7 bases between them. The CDR3 consists of 12 residues. The chain's CDR3 is CASSFAGTEAFF. The CDR3 nucleotides read TGTGCCAGCAGCTTCGCCGGGACTGAAGCTTTCTTT.

The chain employs TRBV28 and TRBJ2-7, with 7 positions matching TRBD1. V shed 8 bases, J shed 0 bases, and the junction held 7 bases outside the gene matches. Germline V gene lookup returns CDR1 MDHEN and CDR2 SYDVKM. The CDR3 spans 14 residues. CDR3 in DNA: TGTGCCAGCTTCGGGACAGAGAGCTCCTACGAGCAGTACTTC. Translating gives CASFGTESSYEQYF. The whole variable domain, filled in from reference TRBV28 and TRBJ2-7, reads DVKVTQSSRYLVKRTGEKVFLECVQDMDHENMFWYRQDPGLGLRLIYFSYDVKMKEKGDIPEGYSVSREKKERFSLILESASTNQTSMYLCASFGTESSYEQYFGPGTRLTVT.

The chain joins TRBV19 to TRBJ1-5; TRBD1 aligns across 8 bases. CDR1 and CDR2 from the germline V gene are LNHDA and SQIVND (reference sequence). The CDR3 spans 15 residues. Losses at the gene ends were 7 bases for V and 3 bases for J; bases not matched to a gene: 8. CDR3 loop: CASKLGQGNNQPQHF. CDR3 DNA sequence: TGTGCCAGTAAGCTAGGACAGGGAAACAATCAGCCCCAGCATTTT. Variable domain in full (rest from reference TRBV19 and TRBJ1-5): DGGITQSPKYLFRKEGQNVTLSCEQNLNHDAMYWYRQDPGQGLRLIYYSQIVNDFQKGDIAEGYSVSREKKESFPLTVTSAQKNPTAFYLCASKLGQGNNQPQHFGDGTRLSIL.

V and J are TRBV6-5 and TRBJ2-7, with 10 bases identical to TRBD2. Losses at the gene ends were 5 bases for V and 5 bases for J; bases not matched to a gene: 9. This CDR3 has 15 amino acids. The germline CDR1 and CDR2 sequences are MNHEY and SVGAGI. In DNA form, the CDR3 reads TGTGCCAGCAGTCGTAGGAGCGGGAGGGCAAACGAGCAGTACTTC. Protein sequence: CASSRRSGRANEQYF.

The chain is built from TRBV5-1 and TRBJ1-2; tentatively, D is TRBD1 (6 bases). The CDR3 is made up of 13 amino acids. Trimming removed 0 bases at V and 6 bases at J, with 9 bases between. Germline V gene data show CDR1 as SGHRS and CDR2 as YFSETQ. The CDR3 nucleotides read TGCGCCAGCAGCTTGGACAGGGTAAATGGCTACACCTTC. Amino acids: CASSLDRVNGYTF.

This rearrangement joins TRBV11-3 to TRBJ2-2; tentatively, D is TRBD1 (6 bases). This CDR3 spans 20 amino acids. Trimming took 0 bases from V and 3 from J, leaving 23 bases between them. Germline V gene data show CDR1 as SGHNT and CDR2 as YENEEA. CDR3 nucleotide sequence: TGTGCCAGCAGCTTAGACTCGAATATGGGACACGCGCGCGACACCGGGGAGCTGTTTTTT. Its translation is CASSLDSNMGHARDTGELFF. Using reference TRBV11-3 and TRBJ2-2 for the parts outside the CDR3, the full variable domain is EAGVVQSPRYKIIEKKQPVAFWCNPISGHNTLYWYLQNLGQGPELLIRYENEEAVDDSQLPKDRFSAERLKGVDSTLKIQPAELGDSAVYLCASSLDSNMGHARDTGELFFGEGSRLTVL.

This rearrangement joins TRBV15 to TRBJ2-2, with D uncertain. Germline V lookup: CDR1 LNHNV, CDR2 YYDKDF (reference sequence). The V end was cut by 3 bases, the J end by 0 bases, with 11 bases between. The CDR3 consists of 16 residues. CDR3 nucleotides: TGTGCCACCAGCAGGTCGGGTCGGGCGAACACCGGGGAGCTGTTTTTT. Translated, it gives CATSRSGRANTGELFF.

V usage is TRBV29-1 and J usage is TRBJ2-1; 7 nucleotides line up with TRBD2. After removal of 0 bases from V and 1 base from J, the junction contained 6 bases not matched to a gene. CDR1 SQVTM and CDR2 ANQGSEA come from the germline V gene. This CDR3 contains 16 residues. The CDR3 loop is CSVEDRAGASYNEQFF. DNA for the CDR3: TGCAGCGTTGAAGATCGGGCGGGAGCATCCTACAATGAGCAGTTCTTC.

The gene calls are TRBV15 and TRBJ2-6, with TRBD1 identical over 7 bases. Germline trimming cut 6 bases from V and 3 bases from J; bases unmatched to any gene: 2. The CDR3 is 14 amino acids. The germline V gene has CDR1 LNHNV and CDR2 YYDKDF (reference sequence). The CDR3 spells CATRGGYGANVLTF. CDR3 DNA sequence: TGTGCCACCAGAGGGGGCTATGGGGCCAACGTCCTGACTTTC.